The clone carrying this T cell receptor beta chain was counted only a few times. The target antigen is unknown. The length of the CDR3 is 12 residues. Trimming stripped 6 bases from V and 9 bases from J, with 15 bases between. Germline V gene sequence: CDR1 MDHEN, CDR2 SYDVKM. These data belong to a study of post-analysis software for immune sequencing data. Study findings and constraints: There was significantly lower normalized Chao1 diversity in multiple sclerosis patients than in controls. Patients showed TRBV5-6, TRBV5-1 and TRBV20-1 among five TRBV segments more frequent than in controls.

Sequencing libraries made from TCR beta cDNA carried unique molecular identifiers. TCRdb fed the PCR reads into MiXCR, producing one record per CDR3 protein. The sample records roughly 670,000 distinct CDR3 sequences, approximately 59% being singletons. The V gene is TRBV28, the J gene TRBJ2-7, with D unclear. Sequenced input: blood. The TCR was taken from a girl aged 2-10 years with multiple sclerosis. The CDR3 protein is CASRWGGMRQYF. The CDR3 DNA sequence: TGTGCCAGCAGGTGGGGTGGGATGAGGCAGTACTTC.